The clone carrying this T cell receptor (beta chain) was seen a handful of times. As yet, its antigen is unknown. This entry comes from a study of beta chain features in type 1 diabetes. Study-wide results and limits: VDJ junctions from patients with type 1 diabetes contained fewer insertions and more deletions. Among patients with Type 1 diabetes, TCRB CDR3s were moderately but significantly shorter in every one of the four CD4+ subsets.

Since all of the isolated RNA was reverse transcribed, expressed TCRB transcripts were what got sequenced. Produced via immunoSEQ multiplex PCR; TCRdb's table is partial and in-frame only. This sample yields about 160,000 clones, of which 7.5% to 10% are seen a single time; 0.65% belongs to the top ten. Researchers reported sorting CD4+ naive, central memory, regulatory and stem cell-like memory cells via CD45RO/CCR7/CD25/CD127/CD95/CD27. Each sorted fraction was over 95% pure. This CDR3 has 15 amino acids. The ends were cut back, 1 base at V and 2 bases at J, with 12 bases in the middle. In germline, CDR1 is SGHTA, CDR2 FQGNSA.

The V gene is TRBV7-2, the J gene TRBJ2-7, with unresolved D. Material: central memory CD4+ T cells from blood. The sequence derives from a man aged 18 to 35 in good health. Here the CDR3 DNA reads TGTGCCAGCAGCTTAGATACCTTGAGGACCTACGAGCAGTACTTC. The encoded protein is CASSLDTLRTYEQYF.